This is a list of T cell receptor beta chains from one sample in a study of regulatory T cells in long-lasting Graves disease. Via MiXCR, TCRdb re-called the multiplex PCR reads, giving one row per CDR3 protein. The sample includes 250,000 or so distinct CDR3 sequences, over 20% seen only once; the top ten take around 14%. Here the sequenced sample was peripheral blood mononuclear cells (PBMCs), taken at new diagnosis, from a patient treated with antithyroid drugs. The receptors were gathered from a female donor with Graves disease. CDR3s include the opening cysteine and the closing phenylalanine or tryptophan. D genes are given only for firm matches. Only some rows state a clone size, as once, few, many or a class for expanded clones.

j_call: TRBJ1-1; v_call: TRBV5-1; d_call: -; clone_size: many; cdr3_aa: CASSPDWGTTEAFF; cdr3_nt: TGTGCCAGCAGCCCGGACTGGGGAACCACTGAAGCTTTCTTT
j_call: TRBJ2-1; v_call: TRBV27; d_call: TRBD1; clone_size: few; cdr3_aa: CASRGQGAYEQFF; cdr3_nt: TGTGCCAGCAGGGGACAGGGGGCCTATGAGCAGTTCTTC
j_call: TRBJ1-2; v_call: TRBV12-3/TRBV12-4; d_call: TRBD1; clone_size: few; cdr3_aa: CASSFPDRVVNGYTF; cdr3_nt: TGTGCCAGCAGTTTTCCCGACAGGGTGGTAAATGGCTACACCTTC
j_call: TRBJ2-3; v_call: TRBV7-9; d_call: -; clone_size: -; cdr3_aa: CASSSTGRPTDTQYF; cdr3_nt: TGTGCCAGCAGCTCTACAGGGAGACCCACAGATACGCAGTATTTT
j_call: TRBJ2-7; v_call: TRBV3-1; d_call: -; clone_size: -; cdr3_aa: CASSQDHSGKQYF; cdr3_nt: TGTGCCAGCAGCCAAGATCATAGCGGCAAGCAGTACTTC
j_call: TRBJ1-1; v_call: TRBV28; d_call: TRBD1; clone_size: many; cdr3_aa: CASSSGQGAYTEAFF; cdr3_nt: TGTGCCAGCAGTTCGGGACAGGGGGCGTACACTGAAGCTTTCTTT
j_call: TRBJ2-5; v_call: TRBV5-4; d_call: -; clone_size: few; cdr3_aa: CASSPTGPWETQYF; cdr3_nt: TGTGCCAGCAGTCCTACAGGGCCCTGGGAGACCCAGTACTTC
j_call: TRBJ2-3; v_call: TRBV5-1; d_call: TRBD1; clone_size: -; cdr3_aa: CASSAKQGAGSTDTQYF; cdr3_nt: TGCGCCAGCAGCGCAAAACAGGGGGCTGGAAGCACAGATACGCAGTATTTT
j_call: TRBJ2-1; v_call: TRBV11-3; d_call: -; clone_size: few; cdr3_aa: CASSLLGLAANEQFF; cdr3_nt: TGTGCCAGCAGCTTATTAGGGTTGGCGGCCAATGAGCAGTTCTTC
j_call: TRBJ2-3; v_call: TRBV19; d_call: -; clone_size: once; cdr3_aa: CASSIAAASVGTDTQYF; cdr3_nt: TGTGCCAGTAGTATAGCCGCTGCTAGCGTGGGCACAGATACGCAGTATTTT
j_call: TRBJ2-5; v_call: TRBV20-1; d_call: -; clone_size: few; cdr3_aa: CSAPGTQRETQYF; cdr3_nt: TGCAGTGCACCTGGGACCCAGCGGGAGACCCAGTACTTC
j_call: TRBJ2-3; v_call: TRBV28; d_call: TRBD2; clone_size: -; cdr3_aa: CASSPSRTSGITDTQYF; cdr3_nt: TGTGCCAGCAGTCCCTCGAGGACTAGCGGGATCACAGATACGCAGTATTTT
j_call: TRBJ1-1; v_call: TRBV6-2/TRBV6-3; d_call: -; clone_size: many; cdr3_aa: CASSLGSGGEAFF; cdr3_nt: TGTGCCAGCAGTTTGGGCTCGGGTGGTGAAGCTTTCTTT
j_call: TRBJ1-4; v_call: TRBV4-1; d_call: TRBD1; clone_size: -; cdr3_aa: CASSQDLAGGGEKLFF; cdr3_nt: TGCGCCAGCAGCCAAGATCTGGCAGGGGGGGGGGAAAAACTGTTTTTT
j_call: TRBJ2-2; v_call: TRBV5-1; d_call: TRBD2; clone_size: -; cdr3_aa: CASNSGTGGTGELFF; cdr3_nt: TGCGCCAGCAACTCCGGGACCGGGGGGACCGGGGAGCTGTTTTTT
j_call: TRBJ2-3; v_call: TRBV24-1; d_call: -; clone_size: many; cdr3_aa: CATSDLAGQESTDTQYF; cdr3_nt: TGTGCCACCAGTGATTTGGCGGGTCAGGAGAGCACAGATACGCAGTATTTT
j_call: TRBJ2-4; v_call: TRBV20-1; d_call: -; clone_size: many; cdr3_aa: CSARVGGVNIQYF; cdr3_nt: TGCAGTGCTAGGGTTGGGGGAGTAAACATTCAGTACTTC
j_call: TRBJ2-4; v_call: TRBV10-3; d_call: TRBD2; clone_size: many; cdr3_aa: CAISDSSGGGWRENIQYF; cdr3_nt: TGTGCCATCAGTGATTCTAGCGGGGGAGGTTGGAGAGAAAACATTCAGTACTTC
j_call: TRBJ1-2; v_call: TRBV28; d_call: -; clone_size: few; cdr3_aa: CASSLGRGYGYTF; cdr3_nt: TGTGCCAGCAGTCTCGGGAGGGGCTATGGCTACACCTTC
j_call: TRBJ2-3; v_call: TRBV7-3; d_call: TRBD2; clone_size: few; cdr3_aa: CASSPSWFGGDTDTQYF; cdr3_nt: TGTGCCAGCAGCCCCTCCTGGTTTGGGGGGGATACAGATACGCAGTATTTT
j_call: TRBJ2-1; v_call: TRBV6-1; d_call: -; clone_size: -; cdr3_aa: CASTAGYNEQFF; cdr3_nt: TGTGCCAGCACGGCGGGCTACAATGAGCAGTTCTTC
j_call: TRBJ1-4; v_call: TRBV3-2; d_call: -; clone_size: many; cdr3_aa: CASSHDRGEKLFF; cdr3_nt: TGTGCCAGCAGCCACGACAGGGGAGAAAAACTGTTTTTT
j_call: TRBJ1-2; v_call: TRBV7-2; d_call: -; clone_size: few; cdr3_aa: CASSYTGNYGYTF; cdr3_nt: TGTGCCAGCAGTTATACAGGGAACTATGGCTACACCTTC
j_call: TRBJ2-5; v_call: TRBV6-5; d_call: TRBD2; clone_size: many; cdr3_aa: CASSYYASGGGETQYF; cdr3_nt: TGTGCCAGCAGTTACTACGCTAGCGGGGGAGGAGAGACCCAGTACTTC
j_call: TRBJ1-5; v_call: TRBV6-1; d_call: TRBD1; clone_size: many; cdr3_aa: CASRRRSSQGAGQPQHF; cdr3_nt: TGTGCCAGCAGACGCCGTTCTTCACAGGGGGCTGGGCAGCCCCAGCATTTT
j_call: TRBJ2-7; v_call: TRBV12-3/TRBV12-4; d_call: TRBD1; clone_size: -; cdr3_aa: CASSFGTGAPYEQYF; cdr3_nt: TGTGCCAGCAGTTTTGGGACAGGGGCCCCCTACGAGCAGTACTTC
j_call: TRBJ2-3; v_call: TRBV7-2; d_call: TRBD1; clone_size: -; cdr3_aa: CASSTGQVRMWTQYF; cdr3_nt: TGTGCCAGCAGCACCGGACAGGTTCGAATGTGGACGCAGTATTTT
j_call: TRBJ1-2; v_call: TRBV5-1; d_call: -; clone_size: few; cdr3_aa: CASSLGPGYGYTF; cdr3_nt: TGCGCCAGCAGCTTGGGGCCAGGCTATGGCTACACCTTC
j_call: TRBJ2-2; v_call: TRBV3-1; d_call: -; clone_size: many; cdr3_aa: CASSQVGPTGELFF; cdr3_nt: TGTGCCAGCAGCCAAGTTGGCCCTACCGGGGAGCTGTTTTTT
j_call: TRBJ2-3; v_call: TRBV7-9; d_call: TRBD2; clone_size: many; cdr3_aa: CASSYRTSGGPDTQYF; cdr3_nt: TGTGCCAGCAGCTATCGGACTAGCGGGGGGCCGGATACGCAGTATTTT
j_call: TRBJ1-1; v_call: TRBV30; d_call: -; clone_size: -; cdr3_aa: CAWRGGGGEDTEAFF; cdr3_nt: TGTGCCTGGAGGGGGGGGGGCGGCGAGGACACTGAAGCTTTCTTT
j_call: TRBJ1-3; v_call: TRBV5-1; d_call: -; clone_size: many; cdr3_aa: CASRGGPHSGNTIYF; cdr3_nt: TGCGCCAGCAGAGGGGGACCGCACTCTGGAAACACCATATATTTT
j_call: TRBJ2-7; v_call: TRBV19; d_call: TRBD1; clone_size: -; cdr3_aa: CATTRAGGSFWDEQYF; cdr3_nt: TGTGCCACTACCCGAGCAGGGGGCTCCTTCTGGGACGAGCAGTACTTC
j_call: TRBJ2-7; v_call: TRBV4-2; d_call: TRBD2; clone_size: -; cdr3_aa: CASSQAAGLGTYEQYF; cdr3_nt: TGTGCCAGCAGCCAAGCCGCCGGACTAGGGACCTACGAGCAGTACTTC
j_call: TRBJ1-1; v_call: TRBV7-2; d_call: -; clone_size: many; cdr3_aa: CASSFDPGRGTEAFF; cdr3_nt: TGTGCCAGCAGCTTTGACCCGGGTCGAGGCACTGAAGCTTTCTTT
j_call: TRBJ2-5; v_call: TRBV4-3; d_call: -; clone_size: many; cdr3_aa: CASSQGASSRETQYF; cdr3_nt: TGCGCCAGCAGCCAAGGGGCTAGCTCACGAGAGACCCAGTACTTC
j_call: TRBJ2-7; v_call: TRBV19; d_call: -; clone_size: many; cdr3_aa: CASSVSGPYEQYF; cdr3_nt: TGTGCCAGTAGCGTTAGCGGCCCCTACGAGCAGTACTTC
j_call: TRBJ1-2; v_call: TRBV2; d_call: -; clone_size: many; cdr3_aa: CASSNVGDANYGYTF; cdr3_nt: TGTGCCAGCAGTAACGTAGGGGATGCTAACTATGGCTACACCTTC
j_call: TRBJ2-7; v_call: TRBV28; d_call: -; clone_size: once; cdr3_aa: CASSAPLGAYYEQYF; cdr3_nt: TGTGCCAGCAGTGCCCCCCTCGGGGCTTACTACGAGCAGTACTTC
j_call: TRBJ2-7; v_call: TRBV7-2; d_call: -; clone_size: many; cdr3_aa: CASSLDGTYEQYF; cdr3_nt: TGTGCCAGCAGCTTAGACGGAACCTACGAGCAGTACTTC
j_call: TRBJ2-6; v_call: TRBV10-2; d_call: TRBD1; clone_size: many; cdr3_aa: CASTTGDSGANVLTF; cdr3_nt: TGCGCCAGCACCACAGGGGACTCTGGGGCCAACGTCCTGACTTTC
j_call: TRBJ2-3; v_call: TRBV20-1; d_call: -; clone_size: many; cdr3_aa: CSARERYTDTQYF; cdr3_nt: TGCAGTGCCAGGGAGAGGTACACAGATACGCAGTATTTT
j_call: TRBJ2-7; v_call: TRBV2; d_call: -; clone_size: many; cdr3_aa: CASSDAVGMDEQYF; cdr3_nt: TGTGCCAGCAGTGACGCAGTTGGGATGGACGAGCAGTACTTC
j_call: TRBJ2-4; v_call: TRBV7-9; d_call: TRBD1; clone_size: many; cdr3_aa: CASSPTGLAKNIQYF; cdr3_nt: TGTGCCAGCAGCCCGACAGGGCTAGCCAAAAACATTCAGTACTTC
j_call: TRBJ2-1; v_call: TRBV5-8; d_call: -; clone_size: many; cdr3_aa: CASSLYRVDNEQFF; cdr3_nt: TGTGCCAGCAGCTTGTACAGGGTGGACAATGAGCAGTTCTTC
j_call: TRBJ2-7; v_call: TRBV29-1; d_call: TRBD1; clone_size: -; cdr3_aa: CSVEEGLGQGDEQYF; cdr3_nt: TGCAGCGTTGAAGAGGGGCTCGGACAGGGAGACGAGCAGTACTTC
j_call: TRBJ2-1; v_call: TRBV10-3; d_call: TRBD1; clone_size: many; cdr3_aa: CAISESGTGINEQFF; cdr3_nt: TGTGCCATCAGTGAGTCTGGGACAGGTATCAATGAGCAGTTCTTC
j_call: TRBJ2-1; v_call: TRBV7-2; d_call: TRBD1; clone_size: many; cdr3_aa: CASSNRGTALYNEQFF; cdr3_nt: TGTGCCAGCAGCAACCGAGGGACAGCACTCTACAATGAGCAGTTCTTC
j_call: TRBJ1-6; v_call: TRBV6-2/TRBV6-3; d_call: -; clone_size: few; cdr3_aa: CASSGQTGRRGRGSPLHF; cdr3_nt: TGTGCCAGCAGTGGCCAGACAGGCCGACGTGGGCGTGGGTCACCCCTCCACTTT
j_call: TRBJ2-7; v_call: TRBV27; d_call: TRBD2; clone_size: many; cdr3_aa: CASSGLAGEVEQYF; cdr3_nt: TGTGCCAGCAGTGGACTAGCGGGAGAGGTCGAGCAGTACTTC
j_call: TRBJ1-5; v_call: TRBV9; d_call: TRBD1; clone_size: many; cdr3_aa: CASSATGAGNQPQHF; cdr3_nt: TGTGCCAGCAGCGCAACAGGGGCGGGCAATCAGCCCCAGCATTTT
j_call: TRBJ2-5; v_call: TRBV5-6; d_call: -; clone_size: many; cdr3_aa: CASSFFSQETQYF; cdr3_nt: TGTGCCAGCAGCTTTTTCAGTCAAGAGACCCAGTACTTC
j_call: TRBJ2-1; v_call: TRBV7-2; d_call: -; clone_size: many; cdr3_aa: CASSRVEFYNEQFF; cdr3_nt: TGTGCCAGCAGCCGGGTGGAATTTTACAATGAGCAGTTCTTC
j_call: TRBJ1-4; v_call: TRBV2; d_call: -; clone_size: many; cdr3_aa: CASSQTRLGEKLFF; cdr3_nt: TGTGCCAGCAGTCAGACCAGGTTAGGGGAAAAACTGTTTTTT
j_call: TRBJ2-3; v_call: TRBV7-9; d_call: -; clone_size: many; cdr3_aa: CASSGGPQGTDTQYF; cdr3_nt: TGTGCCAGCAGCGGGGGGCCACAGGGGACAGATACGCAGTATTTT
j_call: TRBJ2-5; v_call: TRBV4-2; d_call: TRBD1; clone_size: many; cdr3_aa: CASSREQGAYETQYF; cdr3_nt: TGTGCCAGCAGCCGAGAACAGGGGGCCTATGAGACCCAGTACTTC
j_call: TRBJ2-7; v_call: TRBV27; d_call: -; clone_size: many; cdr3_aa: CASSPHYRAEQYF; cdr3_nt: TGTGCCAGCAGTCCACACTACAGGGCCGAGCAGTACTTC
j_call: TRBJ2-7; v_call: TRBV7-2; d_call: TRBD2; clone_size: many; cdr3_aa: CASSRLAGVGEQYF; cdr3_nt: TGTGCCAGCAGCCGCCTAGCGGGAGTGGGCGAGCAGTACTTC
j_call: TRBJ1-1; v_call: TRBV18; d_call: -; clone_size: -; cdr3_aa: CASSTRQMNTEAFF; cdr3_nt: TGTGCCAGCAGCACCCGACAGATGAACACTGAAGCTTTCTTT